Listed here are 7 T cell receptor beta chains from one sample, sequenced in a study of CXCR3-negative and CXCR3-positive naive CD8 T cells. Antigen specificity for these receptors is unknown. TRB cDNA was prepared as libraries by UMI-labeled 5' RACE. TCRdb re-called the 5' RACE reads, yielding one record per CDR3 amino acid sequence without DNA. The sample spans some 110,000 distinct CDR3 sequences; the ten largest clones claim 0.35% to 0.4%. General study points: A higher hydrophobicity marked the TRB CDR3s of CXCR3-positive naive cells versus CXCR3-negative naive cells.

The sequenced sample consisted of naive CXCR3+ CD8+ T cells from blood. Subset described: CD45RO-CCR7+CD27+CD95- naive CD8+ T cells expressing CXCR3 (TNR3+). Receptors originate from a human donor in good health. Some clones in this sample may be carry-over from other donors' samples.

This chain joins TRBV11-2 and TRBJ2-1; the D gene TCRdb calls, TRBD2, cannot be checked with no DNA. The CDR3 contains 13 residues. The germline gives CDR1 SGHAT, CDR2 FQNNGV. The CDR3 reads CASRPSGYNEQFF.

The V call is TRBV20-1, the J call TRBJ1-1. This CDR3 is built from 13 residues. Germline V gene data show CDR1 as DFQATT and CDR2 as SNEGSKA (reference sequence). The CDR3 reads CSARDLSGTEAFF.

The J gene is TRBJ2-1, the V gene TRBV7-9; TCRdb names TRBD2, which stays unverified in the absence of DNA. The CDR3 has 14 residues. From germline, CDR1 is SEHNR and CDR2 FQNEAQ (reference sequence). CDR3 in amino acids: CASRSGGAYNEQFF. Using reference TRBV7-9 and TRBJ2-1 for the parts outside the CDR3, the full variable domain is DTGVSQNPRHKITKRGQNVTFRCDPISEHNRLYWYRQTLGQGPEFLTYFQNEAQLEKSRLLSDRFSAERPKGSFSTLEIQRTEQGDSAMYLCASRSGGAYNEQFFGPGTRLTVL.

The chain couples TRBV3-1 to TRBJ1-2; checking the TCRdb D call of TRBD1 is not possible without DNA. Germline V gene data show CDR1 as LGHDT and CDR2 as YNNKEL (reference sequence). CDR3 length: 16 residues. CDR3: CASSHSSGTDFDGYTF.

CDR3 residues: CASSQDWGSNEKLFF. The V and J genes are TRBV4-3 and TRBJ1-4. CDR1 and CDR2 (germline): LGHNA, YSLEER. The length of the CDR3 is 15 residues.

V is TRBV5-1 and J is TRBJ1-1; TCRdb outputs TRBD1, but without DNA this stays unchecked. Germline-derived CDR1 and CDR2 are SGHRS and YFSETQ. The CDR3 spans 12 residues. The CDR3 loop is CASSWTGAEAFF.

The V gene is TRBV7-2, the J gene TRBJ1-2; TCRdb proposes TRBD1, but this gene call is untestable without DNA. The CDR3 is 15 amino acids. CDR1 is SGHTA, CDR2 FQGNSA, per germline. The CDR3 is CASSWYPGGGYGYTF.